The 4 T cell receptor beta chains reported below all come from one sample, sequenced in a study of T-cell reconstitution after alpha-beta-depleted transplantation in children. Library preparation (for TCRbeta) was performed with unique molecular identifiers. TCRdb independently ran MiXCR on the PCR reads; one entry per CDR3 protein. The sample contains around 370,000 distinct CDR3 sequences, 16% of which appear only once. Sample: PBMCs, mostly from graft donor cells, taken 360 days after TCRalphabeta/CD19-depleted stem cell transplant. These TCRs come from a male patient aged 2 to 9 who had a stem cell transplant for acute lymphoblastic leukemia, so the T cells may come from the graft donor.

This clonotype turned up a few times. This rearrangement joins TRBV5-1 to TRBJ2-5, with D perhaps matching TRBD1 (6 bases). Germline V gene lookup returns CDR1 SGHRS and CDR2 YFSETQ. Between the trimmed V and J ends, which lost 5 bases and 3 bases, there was a span of 11 bases. The length of the CDR3 is 13 residues. The CDR3 spells CASSKGGKETQYF. In nucleotides, the CDR3 is TGCGCCAGCAGTAAAGGGGGAAAAGAGACCCAGTACTTC.

The chain couples TRBV11-1 to TRBJ2-3, with 7 bases fitting TRBD1. Trimming at V came to 5 bases and at J to 4 bases, leaving 6 bases not matched to a gene. Germline lookup yields CDR1 SGHAT and CDR2 FQDESV (reference sequence). The CDR3 has 14 residues. The CDR3 DNA reads TGTGCCAGCAGCCCCACAGGGGTAGCAGATACGCAGTATTTT. Translating gives CASSPTGVADTQYF.

As regards this clonotype: The junction departs from the called germline gene at one end, perhaps through a read error. This chain links TRBV24-1 with TRBJ1-3, with D unclear. Germline-derived CDR1 and CDR2 are KGHDR and SFDVKD. This CDR3 is 8 amino acids long. The CDR3 sequence is CATSDKNF. The CDR3 DNA reads TGTGCCACCAGTGATAAGAATTTT.

This clonotype was counted between two and nine times. The rearrangement uses TRBV5-1 and TRBJ2-5; the D call may be TRBD1 or TRBD2 (7 bases each). Germline CDR1 SGHRS, CDR2 YFSETQ. The CDR3 covers 13 residues. With 6 bases removed from V and 3 bases from J, the gap between germline ends came to 12 bases. CDR3 loop: CASTRGGEETQYF. Here the CDR3 DNA reads TGCGCCAGCACCAGGGGGGGAGAAGAGACCCAGTACTTC.